The 2 T cell receptor beta chains presented below share a single source sample, sequenced in a study of beta chain features in type 1 diabetes. Expressed TCRB transcripts got sequenced, as all isolated RNA was reverse transcribed. Profiling relied on immunoSEQ multiplex PCR, and the TCRdb table lists in-frame clones only, not all of them. In the table there are 200,000 to 250,000 clones, about a tenth of which are singletons. The material sequenced was central memory CD4+ T cells from blood. These receptors were taken from a man aged 18 to 29 in good health.

This clone was observed a few times. This chain connects TRBV18 to TRBJ2-5; 10 bases fit TRBD1. There are 16 residues in the CDR3. Trimming took 5 bases from V and 4 from J; bases not matched to a gene: 10. Per germline, CDR1 KGHSH and CDR2 LQKENI. The CDR3 DNA follows: TGTGCCAGCTCAGACCGGGGGACAGGGGCCAGAGAGACCCAGTACTTC. Translated, it gives CASSDRGTGARETQYF.

The J gene is TRBJ2-5, the V gene TRBV30; D remains unclear. The last part of the DNA fits TRBJ2-7 better; the J call may be wrong. The CDR3 is made up of 12 amino acids. Germline lookup yields CDR1 GTSNPN and CDR2 SVGIG (reference sequence). The CDR3 nucleotides are TGTGCCCTGAAAGGTCCTCAATACGAGCAGTACTTC. This translates into CALKGPQYEQYF.